Listed here are 32 T cell receptor beta chains from one sample, sequenced in a study of PD-1 blockade in classical Hodgkin lymphoma. Following autologous stem cell transplantation, relapse occurred in every patient, and exposure to brentuximab vedotin varied. This table comes from immunoSEQ multiplex PCR, and its TCRdb copy is limited to in-frame clones, with some not included. This table holds about 97,000 clones, roughly 88% found once. The sequencing here drew on peripheral blood mononuclear cells (PBMCs), taken at baseline. The receptors were gathered from a human donor with classical Hodgkin lymphoma.

V gene TRBV2 combines with J gene TRBJ2-2; D not certain. There are 14 residues in the CDR3. Germline values: CDR1 SNHLY, CDR2 FYNNEI. V was pared by 0 bases and J by 4 bases, with 6 bases between. This CDR3 is CASSEARSTGELFF. DNA of the CDR3: TGTGCCAGCAGTGAAGCGCGTAGCACCGGGGAGCTGTTTTTT.

The genes are TRBV6-6 and TRBJ2-7; 7 bases are shared with TRBD1. Losses at the gene ends were 2 bases for V and 0 bases for J; bases not matched to a gene: 7. CDR3 length: 16 residues. Germline CDR1 MNHNY, CDR2 SVGAGI (reference sequence). This CDR3 is CASSYAFGTDSYEQYF. The CDR3 bases are TGTGCCAGCAGTTACGCGTTCGGGACAGACTCCTACGAGCAGTACTTC.

The rearrangement uses TRBV5-3 and TRBJ2-3; 7 bases map to TRBD2. TRBV5-3 is an ORF, with its function uncertain. Losses at the gene ends were 4 bases for V and 4 bases for J; bases not matched to a gene: 3. This CDR3 has 13 amino acids. The CDR3 coding sequence is TGTGCCAGAAGCACCGCGGGGGCAGATACGCAGTATTTT. Protein product: CARSTAGADTQYF.

This sequence joins TRBV28 and TRBJ1-4, with D perhaps TRBD1 (5 bases). The CDR3 is 15 residues long. Looked up from germline, CDR1 is MDHEN and CDR2 is SYDVKM. Trimming pared 6 bases from V and 7 bases from J, leaving 18 bases between. The CDR3 region has the DNA TGTGCCAGCAGGCAGGGCTACTCCAGAGGTGAAAAACTGTTTTTT. Translated, it gives CASRQGYSRGEKLFF.

The V gene is TRBV10-3, the J gene TRBJ2-2; 8 bases map to TRBD2. V lost 10 bases and J lost 6; bases outside the gene matches: 7. CDR3 length equals 13 residues. CDR1 is ENHRY, CDR2 SYGVKD, per germline. The CDR3 loop reads CATGGEFAGELFF. For the CDR3, the DNA is TGTGCCACCGGGGGGGAGTTTGCCGGGGAGCTGTTTTTT.

This clone was seen only a few times. The chain combines TRBV5-1 with TRBJ2-1; D gene ambiguous. Germline V gene data show CDR1 as SGHRS and CDR2 as YFSETQ. Trimming cost V 4 bases and J 5 bases, with 7 bases left between them. The CDR3 spans 12 residues. CDR3 nucleotides: TGCGCCAGCAGCCCTTACAACAATGAGCAGTTCTTC. Translating gives CASSPYNNEQFF. The full variable domain, its missing parts supplied by reference TRBV5-1 and TRBJ2-1, is KAGVTQTPRYLIKTRGQQVTLSCSPISGHRSVSWYQQTPGQGLQFLFEYFSETQRNKGNFPGRFSGRQFSNSRSEMNVSTLELGDSALYLCASSPYNNEQFFGPGTRLTVL.

To note about this clone: A junction end diverges from the germline sequence, so it may reflect a read error. The chain couples TRBV5-1 to TRBJ2-1; 7 nucleotides match TRBD2. The CDR3 spans 15 residues. CDR1 SGHRS and CDR2 YFSETQ come from the germline V gene. CDR3 DNA: TGCGCCAGCAGCTCCTCCCAGACTAGCTTCAATGAGCAGCTCTTC. This codes for CASSSSQTSFNEQLF.

This chain joins TRBV6-4 and TRBJ1-4, with a weak D call TRBD1 (5 bases). The germline gives CDR1 MRHNA, CDR2 SNTAGT. The CDR3 extends over 14 amino acids. Trimming pared 4 bases from V and 3 bases from J, leaving 9 bases between. CDR3 residues: CASSVGGANEKLFF. DNA for the CDR3: TGTGCCAGCAGTGTGGGGGGGGCTAATGAAAAACTGTTTTTT.

The chain combines TRBV28 with TRBJ2-1, with D possibly TRBD2 on 6 matching bases. Germline lookup yields CDR1 MDHEN and CDR2 SYDVKM. Trimming cost V 10 bases and J 4 bases, with 17 bases left between them. The CDR3 totals 14 residues. The CDR3 DNA reads TGTGCCACCCGGGGGAGTAGCGCTTACAATGAGCAGTTCTTC. Translation gives CATRGSSAYNEQFF.

V and J are TRBV27 and TRBJ1-1, with D possibly TRBD1 on 5 matching bases. Between the trimmed V and J ends, which lost 1 base and 2 bases, there was a span of 8 bases. This CDR3 is 14 amino acids long. Looked up from germline, CDR1 is MNHEY and CDR2 is SMNVEV (reference sequence). DNA of the CDR3: TGTGCCAGCAGTTTATGGGGGATCAACACTGAAGCTTTCTTT. Its translation is CASSLWGINTEAFF.

This clone has only one observation. The CDR3 here is CASSLGVSWNEQFF. In DNA, the CDR3 is TGTGCCAGCAGCTTAGGGGTTAGCTGGAATGAGCAGTTCTTC. V gene TRBV7-9 combines with J gene TRBJ2-1; unclear D gene. The germline V gene has CDR1 SEHNR and CDR2 FQNEAQ (reference sequence). There are 14 residues in the CDR3. Trimming removed 1 base from V and 7 bases from J, with 11 bases in between.

This clone was detected only once. V is TRBV19 and J is TRBJ1-4, with 9 bases aligning to TRBD1. Germline-derived CDR1 and CDR2 are LNHDA and SQIVND (reference sequence). This CDR3 region has 15 residues. Losses at the gene ends were 3 bases for V and 7 bases for J; bases not matched to a gene: 6. CDR3 DNA: TGTGCCAGTAGTATTTCGGGACAGGGTCTTGAAAAACTGTTTTTT. Translation gives CASSISGQGLEKLFF.

The rearrangement links TRBV7-2 to TRBJ2-3; 7 nucleotides line up with TRBD1. The CDR3 spans 15 residues. CDR1 and CDR2 (germline): SGHTA, FQGNSA. J gave up 5 bases and V 1 base, and 6 bases lay outside the gene matches. The CDR3, as DNA: TGTGCCAGCAGCTTAGACAGGGGAAGGGGAGATACGCAGTATTTT. Residues: CASSLDRGRGDTQYF.

This rearrangement joins TRBV7-3 to TRBJ2-2; 14 nucleotides align to TRBD2. The CDR3 has 15 amino acids. J lost 6 bases, V lost 5 bases, and 2 bases had no gene match. The germline V gene has CDR1 SGHTA and CDR2 FQGTGA. The CDR3 here is CASSEGLAGAGELFF. In DNA, the CDR3 is TGTGCCAGCAGCGAGGGACTAGCGGGAGCCGGGGAGCTGTTTTTT.

The chain couples TRBV28 to TRBJ2-7, with a weak D call TRBD2 (6 bases). Germline assignment: CDR1 MDHEN and CDR2 SYDVKM. The CDR3 consists of 15 residues. Trimming shortened V by 2 bases and J by 1 base, and 12 bases separated the two germline ends. This CDR3 reads CASSLRPSESYEQYF. The CDR3 DNA reads as TGTGCCAGCAGTTTAAGGCCTAGCGAGTCCTACGAGCAGTACTTC.

The rearrangement uses TRBV18 and TRBJ2-2, with D possibly being TRBD1 or TRBD2 (5 bases each). The CDR3 runs 14 residues. V lost 3 bases, J lost 2 bases, and 7 bases lay in between. Germline lookup yields CDR1 KGHSH and CDR2 LQKENI. In DNA, the CDR3 is TGTGCCAGCTCACCTGGGGGAAACACCGGGGAGCTGTTTTTT. Its translation: CASSPGGNTGELFF. The entire variable domain, with the rest obtained from reference TRBV18 and TRBJ2-2, is as follows: NAGVMQNPRHLVRRRGQEARLRCSPMKGHSHVYWYRQLPEEGLKFMVYLQKENIIDESGMPKERFSAEFPKEGPSILRIQQVVRGDSAAYFCASSPGGNTGELFFGEGSRLTVL.

This clone was seen at least ten times. The chain has TRBV27 and TRBJ2-2; 9 nucleotides align to TRBD2. Per the germline V gene, CDR1 is MNHEY and CDR2 is SMNVEV (reference sequence). CDR3 length equals 17 residues. V gave up 4 bases and J gave up 0 bases; unmatched junction bases: 6. The CDR3 nucleotides are TGTGCCAGCAGTTCCCTAGGCGGGAGGGCGAACACCGGGGAGCTGTTTTTT. Translating gives CASSSLGGRANTGELFF.

The chain couples TRBV27 to TRBJ1-1; 10 bases align to TRBD1. With V trimmed by 8 bases and J by 0 bases, 9 bases remained unmatched. Germline assignment: CDR1 MNHEY and CDR2 SMNVEV (reference sequence). This CDR3 has 16 residues. In nucleotides, the CDR3 is TGTGCCAGCCACAGGACAGGGGGACACATGAACACTGAAGCTTTCTTT. Its protein product is CASHRTGGHMNTEAFF.

The CDR3 DNA reads TGTGCCAGTAACGGGGCGGCGCGGGGCAATCAGCCCCAGCATTTT. Protein product: CASNGAARGNQPQHF. The V and J genes are TRBV19 and TRBJ1-5; TRBD1 is a possible D gene (5 bases). CDR3 length equals 15 residues. Germline-derived CDR1 and CDR2 are LNHDA and SQIVND (reference sequence). The V gene lost 7 bases and the J gene lost 2 bases, with 15 bases spanning the gap.

This chain uses TRBV4-2 with TRBJ1-2; weak D call: TRBD1 (5 bases). Germline-derived CDR1 and CDR2 are LGHNA and YNFKEQ. Deletions cut 5 bases from V and 7 bases from J, with 23 bases between. The CDR3 is made up of 16 amino acids. CDR3 sequence: CASSLMGGARAGGYTF. CDR3 DNA: TGTGCCAGCAGCTTGATGGGGGGTGCCAGGGCGGGTGGCTACACCTTC.

This chain uses TRBV10-3 with TRBJ1-5, with 7 bases fitting TRBD1. There are 14 residues in the CDR3. CDR1 and CDR2 from the germline V gene are ENHRY and SYGVKD. The V and J ends lost 4 bases and 5 bases, in that order; junction bases with no gene match: 5. The CDR3 protein is CAISADRAYQPQHF. CDR3 sequence (DNA): TGTGCCATCAGTGCCGACAGGGCTTATCAGCCCCAGCATTTT.

The chain combines TRBV9 with TRBJ1-2, with D possibly being TRBD1 (6 bases). Germline V gene data show CDR1 as SGDLS and CDR2 as YYNGEE. CDR3 length: 15 amino acids. V lost 7 bases and J lost 0, with 16 bases in between. The CDR3 DNA reads as TGTGCCAGCCGGGGGCGGGGGTTAGCTAACTATGGCTACACCTTC. Amino acid sequence: CASRGRGLANYGYTF.

The sample holds one count of this clone. The gene calls are TRBV9 and TRBJ1-3, with a weak D call TRBD1 (5 bases). The CDR3 runs to 15 residues. The germline CDR1 and CDR2 sequences are SGDLS and YYNGEE. Trimming took off 4 bases at V and 0 bases at J, with 11 bases between the two ends. As DNA, the CDR3 is TGTGCCAGCAGCCCCGGGGGATTCTCTGGAAACACCATATATTTT. Amino acid sequence: CASSPGGFSGNTIYF.

CDR3 nucleotide sequence: TGTGCCAGCACACGCGTCTGGGACAGGGGTAGTGGCTACACCTTC. Its translation is CASTRVWDRGSGYTF. The rearrangement joins TRBV2 to TRBJ1-2; 10 nucleotides match TRBD1. Germline V gene data show CDR1 as SNHLY and CDR2 as FYNNEI. The CDR3 has 15 amino acids. V lost 7 bases and J lost 7; bases outside the gene matches: 12.

The CDR3 loop reads CASSLLAAPGEQYF. The CDR3 region has the DNA TGTGCCAGCAGCTTGCTGGCGGCCCCAGGCGAGCAGTACTTC. V gene TRBV5-4 combines with J gene TRBJ2-7; D unclear. V was pared by 1 base and J by 6 bases, with 14 bases between. The CDR3 covers 14 residues. CDR1 is SGHNT and CDR2 is YYREEE in the germline V gene (reference sequence).

The table lists this clone with a count of one. This chain links TRBV11-3 with TRBJ1-2; 10 nucleotides agree with TRBD1. Germline assignment: CDR1 SGHNT and CDR2 YENEEA. CDR3 length: 14 residues. J was trimmed by 8 bases and V by 3 bases; bases with no gene match: 6. This chain's CDR3 is CASSFRGQGTGYTF. In DNA, the CDR3 is TGTGCCAGCAGCTTCAGGGGACAGGGGACCGGCTACACCTTC.

The chain has TRBV5-5 and TRBJ2-1, with a tentative D call TRBD1 (6 bases). Trimming removed 4 bases from V and 7 bases from J, with 18 bases in between. This CDR3 is built from 15 residues. In germline, CDR1 is SGHKS, CDR2 YYEKEE (reference sequence). The CDR3 spells CASSPPGTFTNEQFF. CDR3 in DNA: TGTGCCAGCAGCCCCCCCGGGACATTCACGAATGAGCAGTTCTTC.

The CDR3 nucleotides are TGTGCCAGCAGTTTTGGGGGCGATGAGGGTTGGGGCACAGATACGCAGTATTTT. This sequence encodes CASSFGGDEGWGTDTQYF. This sequence joins TRBV27 and TRBJ2-3, with D perhaps matching TRBD1 (6 bases). The CDR3 covers 18 residues. The V and J ends lost 3 bases and 1 base respectively, with 20 bases between them. Germline V gene lookup returns CDR1 MNHEY and CDR2 SMNVEV (reference sequence).

The chain joins TRBV9 to TRBJ2-7; D not resolved. Germline V CDR1 and CDR2: SGDLS, YYNGEE. The CDR3 sequence is 13 residues long. The V end lost 0 bases, the J end lost 9 bases, and 13 bases lay between the germline ends. The CDR3 sequence is CASSVAGPIGQYF. The CDR3 nucleotides read TGTGCCAGCAGCGTAGCCGGGCCAATAGGGCAGTACTTC.

The gene calls are TRBV7-2 and TRBJ2-1, with 8 bases lining up with TRBD2. The germline V gene has CDR1 SGHTA and CDR2 FQGNSA. The CDR3 covers 15 residues. With 3 bases clipped from V and 6 bases from J, the junction kept 7 bases outside the gene matches. CDR3 in amino acids: CASSFQRERGNEQFF. The CDR3 bases are TGTGCCAGCAGCTTCCAGCGGGAGAGGGGCAATGAGCAGTTCTTC.

The chain uses TRBV9 and TRBJ2-7; 7 bases align to TRBD2. The length of the CDR3 is 15 residues. CDR1 SGDLS and CDR2 YYNGEE come from the germline V gene. Unmatched junction bases numbered 7, after V lost 2 bases and J lost 2 bases. In DNA, the CDR3 is TGTGCCAGCAGCGTGGGGGGGACTGGGACCTACGAGCAGTACTTC. It specifies CASSVGGTGTYEQYF.

The chain carries TRBV27 and TRBJ2-1, with TRBD1 identical over 9 bases. This CDR3 contains 16 residues. The V gene's germline CDR1 is MNHEY and CDR2 SMNVEV (reference sequence). The V and J ends lost 2 bases and 5 bases, in that order; junction bases with no gene match: 7. This CDR3 is CASSLVSGQGHNEQFF. The CDR3 nucleotides are TGTGCCAGCAGTTTAGTTTCGGGACAGGGCCACAATGAGCAGTTCTTC.